A selection of T cell receptor beta chains follows, all from one sample in a study of PD-1 blockade in classical Hodgkin lymphoma. Repertoires were generated with immunoSEQ multiplex PCR, while TCRdb's copy carries only in-frame clones and drops some. Of about 98,000 clones listed, roughly 90% are singletons. Sequencing used peripheral blood mononuclear cells (PBMCs), obtained at baseline. These receptors came from a human donor with classical Hodgkin lymphoma. CDR3s include the opening cysteine and the closing phenylalanine or tryptophan. A D gene is named only where the DNA matches it firmly. Some rows mark clone size as missing; the rest say once, few, many or name a class of expanded clone.

TGTGCCAGCAGCTTAGGACCCGGCTACGAGCAGTACTTC,CASSLGPGYEQYF,TRBJ2-7,.,13,TRBV9,.
TGTGCCAGCAGTTTCGGATACGAGCAGTACTTC,CASSFGYEQYF,TRBJ2-7,.,11,TRBV27,once
TGTGCCAGCAGCTTAGAATCCGGGCTTGGAAACACCATATATTTT,CASSLESGLGNTIYF,TRBJ1-3,.,15,TRBV7-6,.
TGCGCCAGCAGCCAAGATAAGGGGCCGGGTGAGCAGTTCTTC,CASSQDKGPGEQFF,TRBJ2-1,.,14,TRBV4-1,.
TGCGCCAGCAGCTTCTCGGCCGCTATGAACACTGAAGCTTTCTTT,CASSFSAAMNTEAFF,TRBJ1-1,.,15,TRBV5-1,.
TGTGCCAGCAGCGAAACGGGACAGGGGGAATGGGATACGCAGTATTTT,CASSETGQGEWDTQYF,TRBJ2-3,TRBD1,16,TRBV7-3,.
TGTGCCAGCAGTTTTAGGAATAACTATGGCTACACCTTC,CASSFRNNYGYTF,TRBJ1-2,.,13,TRBV28,once
TGTGCCAGTAGCTTCCCAAGGGGAGGGGTCCACCGCGGCGCAAATCAGCCCCAGCATTTT,CASSFPRGGVHRGANQPQHF,TRBJ1-5,.,20,TRBV19,.
TGTGCCAGCAGTTCCCGGGACAGGGGAAGCGAGCAGTACTTC,CASSSRDRGSEQYF,TRBJ2-7,TRBD1,14,TRBV6-5,.
TGCAGCGCCCCAGGACAGGGTACCTACAATGAGCAGTTCTTC,CSAPGQGTYNEQFF,TRBJ2-1,TRBD1,14,TRBV29-1,.
TGCGCCAGCCGGCGGACAGGGTTTTCCTACGAGCAGTACTTC,CASRRTGFSYEQYF,TRBJ2-7,TRBD1,14,TRBV23-1,.
TGTGCCAGTAGTATACCCCGGCGGGGCACTGAAGCTTTCTTT,CASSIPRRGTEAFF,TRBJ1-1,.,14,TRBV19,.
TGTGCCAGCAGCTTGGTCCCAGGGAACACTGAAGCTTTCTTT,CASSLVPGNTEAFF,TRBJ1-1,.,14,TRBV13,.